This is a list of T cell receptor beta chains from one sample in a study of blood T cells in healthy people across ages. TCRdb used MiXCR to reprocess the 5' RACE reads, holding one entry per CDR3 protein. The data contain roughly 860,000 distinct CDR3 sequences, approximately 65% of them singletons. What was sequenced was blood. These receptors were taken from a man aged 25-45 years in good health. Both conserved end residues are part of each CDR3. Each record gives: clone size, J gene, D gene, V gene, CDR3 DNA, CDR3 protein. A D gene is named only where the DNA matches it firmly. Rows give clone size only sometimes, using once, few, many, or a class for an expanded clone.

abundance: few
j_gene: TRBJ2-7
d_gene: NA
v_gene: TRBV4-3
CDR3nt: TGCGCCAGCAGCCAAGAAGAGGGCGTCGGGGGGCCGACGTACGAGCAGTACTTC
CDR3aa: CASSQEEGVGGPTYEQYF

abundance: NA
j_gene: TRBJ2-1
d_gene: NA
v_gene: TRBV7-2
CDR3nt: TGTGCCAGCAGCTTAGTGGGGCCTCCGAATGAGCAGTTCTTC
CDR3aa: CASSLVGPPNEQFF

abundance: NA
j_gene: TRBJ2-6
d_gene: NA
v_gene: TRBV9
CDR3nt: TGTGCCAGCAGCGGGGACGGGACTGGGGCCAACGTCCTGACTTTC
CDR3aa: CASSGDGTGANVLTF

abundance: NA
j_gene: TRBJ1-2
d_gene: TRBD1
v_gene: TRBV7-9
CDR3nt: TGTGCCAGCAGCCCCCCGACAGGGTTAGGCTATGGCTACACCTTC
CDR3aa: CASSPPTGLGYGYTF

abundance: NA
j_gene: TRBJ2-1
d_gene: TRBD1
v_gene: TRBV28
CDR3nt: TGTGCCAGCAGTCCGGACAGGGTCTATGAGCAGTTCTTC
CDR3aa: CASSPDRVYEQFF

abundance: NA
j_gene: TRBJ2-7
d_gene: NA
v_gene: TRBV12-3/TRBV12-4
CDR3nt: TGTGCCAGCGGGAAACCGGGAAGCTCCTACGAGCAGTACTTC
CDR3aa: CASGKPGSSYEQYF

abundance: few
j_gene: TRBJ2-1
d_gene: TRBD2
v_gene: TRBV20-1
CDR3nt: TGCAGTGCTAGAGATTTAGCGGGGGGGCCGAGTGAGCAGTTCTTC
CDR3aa: CSARDLAGGPSEQFF

abundance: NA
j_gene: TRBJ2-5
d_gene: TRBD2
v_gene: TRBV20-1
CDR3nt: TGCAGTGCTACGGCGGGGGGGCTCCAAGAGACCCAGTACTTC
CDR3aa: CSATAGGLQETQYF

abundance: few
j_gene: TRBJ1-2
d_gene: NA
v_gene: TRBV12-5
CDR3nt: TGTGCTAGTGGTTTGAAAGACGGCTACACCTTC
CDR3aa: CASGLKDGYTF

abundance: NA
j_gene: TRBJ2-7
d_gene: NA
v_gene: TRBV4-3
CDR3nt: TGCGCCAGCAGCCAAGCTCCCTCCGATTACGAGCAGTACTTC
CDR3aa: CASSQAPSDYEQYF

abundance: NA
j_gene: TRBJ2-1
d_gene: TRBD1
v_gene: TRBV6-5
CDR3nt: TGTGCCAGCAGTGAGGGACAGCCACCCAGCGGGCAGTTCTTC
CDR3aa: CASSEGQPPSGQFF

abundance: NA
j_gene: TRBJ2-3
d_gene: NA
v_gene: TRBV2
CDR3nt: TGTGCCAGCAAGGGGCAGAACACAGATACGCAGTATTTT
CDR3aa: CASKGQNTDTQYF

abundance: few
j_gene: TRBJ1-2
d_gene: NA
v_gene: TRBV12-3/TRBV12-4
CDR3nt: TGTGCCAGCAGTTTAGCTGGTAGTGACACCTTC
CDR3aa: CASSLAGSDTF

abundance: few
j_gene: TRBJ2-7
d_gene: NA
v_gene: TRBV28
CDR3nt: TGTGCCAGCGGAATTGGGGGGCAGTACTTC
CDR3aa: CASGIGGQYF

abundance: NA
j_gene: TRBJ2-7
d_gene: NA
v_gene: TRBV6-2/TRBV6-3
CDR3nt: TGTGCCAGCAGTTCTCCGGGACCGACCTACGAGCAGTACTTC
CDR3aa: CASSSPGPTYEQYF

abundance: NA
j_gene: TRBJ1-3
d_gene: NA
v_gene: TRBV7-8
CDR3nt: TGTGCCAGCAGCTTATCCCGTTCTGGAAACACCATATATTTT
CDR3aa: CASSLSRSGNTIYF

abundance: NA
j_gene: TRBJ2-7
d_gene: TRBD1
v_gene: TRBV4-3
CDR3nt: TGCGCCAGCAGCCAAGATCCGGGACAGGGGTTCCATGAGCAGTACTTC
CDR3aa: CASSQDPGQGFHEQYF

abundance: few
j_gene: TRBJ1-1
d_gene: NA
v_gene: TRBV20-1
CDR3nt: TGCAGTGCTAGCGCCTTCCAGGGAGGGACTGAAGCTTTCTTT
CDR3aa: CSASAFQGGTEAFF

abundance: few
j_gene: TRBJ2-7
d_gene: NA
v_gene: TRBV6-5
CDR3nt: TGTGCCAGCAGTTACTCGAATCGGAGGAACTACGAGCAGTACTTC
CDR3aa: CASSYSNRRNYEQYF

abundance: NA
j_gene: TRBJ2-1
d_gene: NA
v_gene: TRBV20-1
CDR3nt: TGCAGTGCAAGAATCTACAATGAGCAGTTCTTC
CDR3aa: CSARIYNEQFF

abundance: NA
j_gene: TRBJ2-3
d_gene: TRBD1
v_gene: TRBV6-5
CDR3nt: TGTGCCAGCAGACTGGACAGGAGCTTAACAGATACGCAGTATTTT
CDR3aa: CASRLDRSLTDTQYF

abundance: NA
j_gene: TRBJ2-2
d_gene: NA
v_gene: TRBV20-1
CDR3nt: TGCAGTGCCCTCACTGCGAACACCGGGGAGCTGTTTTTT
CDR3aa: CSALTANTGELFF

abundance: many
j_gene: TRBJ2-7
d_gene: NA
v_gene: TRBV4-3
CDR3nt: TGCGCCAGCAGCCAAGTTACGGATAGCTCCTACGAGCAGTACTTC
CDR3aa: CASSQVTDSSYEQYF

abundance: few
j_gene: TRBJ1-4
d_gene: NA
v_gene: TRBV2
CDR3nt: TGTGCCAGCAGTGAAGTTGGGGACCTCACAACTAATGAAAAACTGTTTTTT
CDR3aa: CASSEVGDLTTNEKLFF

abundance: NA
j_gene: TRBJ2-7
d_gene: NA
v_gene: TRBV29-1
CDR3nt: TGCAGCGTTGCAGGGGAGAACAGCCGAAAGCCCTACGAGCAGTACTTC
CDR3aa: CSVAGENSRKPYEQYF

abundance: few
j_gene: TRBJ2-3
d_gene: NA
v_gene: TRBV18
CDR3nt: TGTGCCAGCTCACCGCAGTATAGCACAGATACGCAGTATTTT
CDR3aa: CASSPQYSTDTQYF

abundance: NA
j_gene: TRBJ2-3
d_gene: TRBD2
v_gene: TRBV10-3
CDR3nt: TGTGCCATCAGTGAGGAACTAGCGGGGACCCGGATCACGCAGTATTTT
CDR3aa: CAISEELAGTRITQYF

abundance: NA
j_gene: TRBJ2-2
d_gene: TRBD1
v_gene: TRBV7-9
CDR3nt: TGTGCCAGCAGCTTACGACAGGGGTGGAACACCGGGGAGCTGTTTTTT
CDR3aa: CASSLRQGWNTGELFF

abundance: NA
j_gene: TRBJ2-7
d_gene: TRBD2
v_gene: TRBV6-5
CDR3nt: TGTGCCAGCAGTTACAATCCTGTGATAGCGGGGTCGAAATTCCACGAGCAGTACTTC
CDR3aa: CASSYNPVIAGSKFHEQYF

abundance: few
j_gene: TRBJ2-5
d_gene: NA
v_gene: TRBV9
CDR3nt: TGTGCCAGCAGCGTAGGTCTGGGGGATCAAGAGACCCAGTACTTC
CDR3aa: CASSVGLGDQETQYF

abundance: NA
j_gene: TRBJ2-7
d_gene: TRBD2
v_gene: TRBV7-3
CDR3nt: TGTGCCAGCAGCTTCCGCGGACTAGCGGGGGCCAATGAGCAGTACTTC
CDR3aa: CASSFRGLAGANEQYF

abundance: once
j_gene: TRBJ2-3
d_gene: NA
v_gene: TRBV24-1
CDR3nt: TGTGCCACCAGTGATTTGGGCGGGGAGGTCGGGGATACGCAGTATTTT
CDR3aa: CATSDLGGEVGDTQYF

abundance: NA
j_gene: TRBJ2-1
d_gene: TRBD1
v_gene: TRBV7-9
CDR3nt: TGTGCCAGCAGCCCCAGGGGGATTTACAATGAGCAGTTCTTC
CDR3aa: CASSPRGIYNEQFF

abundance: NA
j_gene: TRBJ2-7
d_gene: NA
v_gene: TRBV10-3
CDR3nt: TGTGCCATTTGGGAGCCGGACGTCCGGAGCTCCTACGAGCAGTACTTC
CDR3aa: CAIWEPDVRSSYEQYF

abundance: NA
j_gene: TRBJ1-2
d_gene: NA
v_gene: TRBV29-1
CDR3nt: TGCAGCGTTGAAGCAGGTCACGGTAACTATGGCTACACCTTC
CDR3aa: CSVEAGHGNYGYTF

abundance: NA
j_gene: TRBJ2-6
d_gene: NA
v_gene: TRBV11-2
CDR3nt: TGTGCCAGCAGCTTAGGTACAGTCTCTGGGGCCAACGTCCTGACTTTC
CDR3aa: CASSLGTVSGANVLTF

abundance: few
j_gene: TRBJ2-1
d_gene: TRBD2
v_gene: TRBV4-3
CDR3nt: TGCGCCAGCAGCCATCACTCGGGACTAGTCTTCAATGAGCAGTTCTTC
CDR3aa: CASSHHSGLVFNEQFF

abundance: few
j_gene: TRBJ2-4
d_gene: NA
v_gene: TRBV4-3
CDR3nt: TGCGCCAGCAGCCTAAGATCAGGCGACGGAGAGCAGTACTTC
CDR3aa: CASSLRSGDGEQYF

abundance: few
j_gene: TRBJ2-1
d_gene: NA
v_gene: TRBV27
CDR3nt: TGTGCCAGCAGTTTCGGGCTCTACGGGGGAAATGAGCAGTTCTTC
CDR3aa: CASSFGLYGGNEQFF

abundance: NA
j_gene: TRBJ1-6
d_gene: NA
v_gene: TRBV27
CDR3nt: TGTGCCAGCAGTTTCGAGAATTCACCCCTCCACTTT
CDR3aa: CASSFENSPLHF

abundance: few
j_gene: TRBJ1-4
d_gene: NA
v_gene: TRBV29-1
CDR3nt: TGCAGCGTTGAGGGAACTGATAATGAAAAACTGTTTTTT
CDR3aa: CSVEGTDNEKLFF

abundance: NA
j_gene: TRBJ1-5
d_gene: TRBD1
v_gene: TRBV7-8
CDR3nt: TGTGCCAGCAGCGACACAGGGGGCGCCCAGCCCCAGCATTTT
CDR3aa: CASSDTGGAQPQHF

abundance: NA
j_gene: TRBJ2-7
d_gene: TRBD1
v_gene: TRBV12-3/TRBV12-4
CDR3nt: TGTGCCAGCAGTTTTTGGGGGGACAGGGGGCGCGAGCAGTACTTC
CDR3aa: CASSFWGDRGREQYF

abundance: NA
j_gene: TRBJ1-4
d_gene: NA
v_gene: TRBV29-1
CDR3nt: TGCAGCGTTGGTGGATGGGCCGGATCGGGTAATGAAAAACTGTTTTTT
CDR3aa: CSVGGWAGSGNEKLFF

abundance: NA
j_gene: TRBJ1-4
d_gene: NA
v_gene: TRBV12-3/TRBV12-4
CDR3nt: TGTGCCAGCAGGAGAGGGGACGGTGTGGGTGAAAAACTGTTTTTT
CDR3aa: CASRRGDGVGEKLFF

abundance: NA
j_gene: TRBJ2-5
d_gene: TRBD1
v_gene: TRBV11-2
CDR3nt: TGTGCCAGCAGCTTAGGACAGGGGGGTTGGAAAGAGACCCAGTACTTC
CDR3aa: CASSLGQGGWKETQYF

abundance: NA
j_gene: TRBJ2-1
d_gene: NA
v_gene: TRBV9
CDR3nt: TGTGCCAGCAGCGTAAGGCAGGGAACGGGTAATGGGCAGTTCTTC
CDR3aa: CASSVRQGTGNGQFF

abundance: NA
j_gene: TRBJ2-5
d_gene: NA
v_gene: TRBV5-1
CDR3nt: TGCGCCAGCAGCGCGGGACGAAATGAGCAGTACTTC
CDR3aa: CASSAGRNEQYF

abundance: NA
j_gene: TRBJ2-7
d_gene: NA
v_gene: TRBV10-3
CDR3nt: TGTGCCATCAGTGAGTGGGGACACGACAATGAGCAGTACTTC
CDR3aa: CAISEWGHDNEQYF

abundance: once
j_gene: TRBJ2-7
d_gene: NA
v_gene: TRBV9
CDR3nt: TGTGCCAGCAGCGTAGGCCCCGGGGACGACGAGCAGTACTTC
CDR3aa: CASSVGPGDDEQYF

abundance: NA
j_gene: TRBJ2-7
d_gene: TRBD1
v_gene: TRBV20-1
CDR3nt: TGCAGTGCCCATCCCGGGACAGGGGGCTACGAGCAGTACTTC
CDR3aa: CSAHPGTGGYEQYF

abundance: few
j_gene: TRBJ1-2
d_gene: NA
v_gene: TRBV6-1
CDR3nt: TGTGCCAGCAGCAGGGACGGGATTAATTATGGCTACACCTTC
CDR3aa: CASSRDGINYGYTF

abundance: NA
j_gene: TRBJ2-1
d_gene: TRBD1
v_gene: TRBV9
CDR3nt: TGTGCCAGCTCCGGACAGGAGTACAATGAGCAGTTCTTC
CDR3aa: CASSGQEYNEQFF

abundance: few
j_gene: TRBJ2-7
d_gene: NA
v_gene: TRBV7-9
CDR3nt: TGTGCCAGCAGCTTGGGGGTTGGGGAGCAGTACTTC
CDR3aa: CASSLGVGEQYF

abundance: NA
j_gene: TRBJ1-4
d_gene: TRBD1
v_gene: TRBV27
CDR3nt: TGTGCCAGCAGCCGTACAGTGGGGACAGGGGGCTACTATAATGAAAAACTGTTTTTT
CDR3aa: CASSRTVGTGGYYNEKLFF

abundance: NA
j_gene: TRBJ2-1
d_gene: NA
v_gene: TRBV11-3
CDR3nt: TGTGCCAGCAGCCTCTCTCTTTGGGAGCAGTTCTTC
CDR3aa: CASSLSLWEQFF

abundance: NA
j_gene: TRBJ2-5
d_gene: TRBD2
v_gene: TRBV28
CDR3nt: TGTGCCAGCAGTCCCCCAGCGGGGGGCGGGGAGACCCAGTACTTC
CDR3aa: CASSPPAGGGETQYF